This TCR beta chain is drawn from a study of cytomegalovirus exposure and HLA in healthy donors. Whole-study results and caveats: In a later analysis, HLA-associated TCR beta chains were more clonally expanded than equally common others. As a later analysis showed, a missense DCLRE1C variant was linked to trimming of TCR beta V- and J-genes.

Notes on this clone: What it binds is not known.

V was trimmed by 4 bases and J by 0 bases, leaving 26 bases between them. The length of the CDR3 is 20 residues. CDR1 SGDLS and CDR2 YYNGEE come from the germline V gene. It was with 60 Vbeta and 13 Jbeta primers that the PCR ran. The data were produced by immunoSEQ multiplex PCR, yet TCRdb's version contains in-frame clones alone and is incomplete. Among some 150,000 clones listed, 84% were seen once. J is TRBJ2-1 and V is TRBV9; tentatively, D is TRBD1 (5 bases). Input material: PBMCs. This receptor was obtained from a boy aged 2 to 10 in good health and CMV-seronegative. CDR3 DNA sequence: TGTGCCAGCAGCTCCCCATCTATCGTGGGGCCACTCAGCTCCTACAATGAGCAGTTCTTC. Translation: CASSSPSIVGPLSSYNEQFF.